The 17 T cell receptor beta chains in this list originate from one sample, sequenced in a study of T cell changes during pregnancy in multiple sclerosis. Profiled with immunoSEQ multiplex PCR; TCRdb holds only in-frame clones, not every one. The repertoire holds 45,000 to 65,000 clones, 80% to 95% seen once, with just over 0.55% in the top ten. The sequences come from CD4+ T cells from peripheral blood mononuclear cells, collected after pregnancy. The receptors shown here come from a female donor with multiple sclerosis, enrolled in a pregnancy study.

The V and J genes are TRBV27 and TRBJ2-1, with D possibly TRBD2 on 5 matching bases. The V end lost 4 bases, the J end lost 3 bases, and 13 bases lay between the germline ends. CDR1 MNHEY and CDR2 SMNVEV come from the germline V gene (reference sequence). The CDR3 runs to 15 residues. CDR3 nucleotides: TGTGCCAGCAGTTCAGGAGGCCGAGGCTACAATGAGCAGTTCTTC. Protein: CASSSGGRGYNEQFF.

Only one count was recorded for this clone. The gene calls are TRBV2 and TRBJ2-3, with D perhaps matching TRBD1 (6 bases). This CDR3 contains 17 residues. Per the germline V gene, CDR1 is SNHLY and CDR2 is FYNNEI. Trimming cost V 3 bases and J 6 bases, with 22 bases left between them. CDR3 sequence: CASSDGQLRALEDTQYF. DNA of the CDR3: TGTGCCAGCAGTGACGGACAGCTTCGGGCCCTGGAGGATACGCAGTATTTT.

V is TRBV11-2 and J is TRBJ1-2; 9 positions match TRBD1. Trimming cost V 1 base and J 0 bases; bases outside gene matches: 3. The CDR3 sequence is 16 residues long. Germline V gives CDR1 SGHAT, CDR2 FQNNGV. CDR3 sequence: CASSLGTGVSNYGYTF. The CDR3 coding sequence is TGTGCCAGCAGCTTAGGGACAGGGGTCTCTAACTATGGCTACACCTTC.

The CDR3, as DNA: TGTGCCAGCAGTTCTATGAACACTGAAGCTTTCTTT. Protein: CASSSMNTEAFF. The chain combines TRBV28 with TRBJ1-1; no clear D. The germline gives CDR1 MDHEN, CDR2 SYDVKM. The CDR3 contains 12 residues. V was pared by 4 bases and J by 0 bases, with 3 bases between.

This sequence joins TRBV29-1 and TRBJ2-7; TRBD2 aligns across 8 bases. CDR3 size: 15 residues. V dropped 3 bases and J dropped 0; count of bases not matched to a gene: 7. Germline-derived CDR1 and CDR2 are SQVTM and ANQGSEA. The CDR3 protein is CSVDGGGAPSYEQYF. The CDR3, as DNA: TGCAGCGTTGACGGGGGGGGCGCTCCCTCCTACGAGCAGTACTTC.

This clone was seen a single time. The V call is TRBV27, the J call TRBJ1-1; maybe TRBD1 (5 bases). This CDR3 is 14 amino acids long. The V end lost 6 bases, the J end lost 3 bases, and 14 bases lay between the germline ends. CDR1 is MNHEY and CDR2 is SMNVEV in the germline V gene (reference sequence). The DNA of the CDR3 is TGTGCCAGCAGAAGGTGGGGAGGGGACACTGAAGCTTTCTTT. It is translated as CASRRWGGDTEAFF.

This clone appeared a single time. The CDR3 region is CASSPKTGVGEQFF. CDR3 coding DNA: TGCGCCAGCAGCCCAAAGACAGGGGTGGGTGAGCAGTTCTTC. This sequence joins TRBV5-1 and TRBJ2-1; 8 positions match TRBD1. Germline V CDR1 and CDR2: SGHRS, YFSETQ. V gave up 4 bases and J gave up 9 bases; unmatched junction bases: 9. The CDR3 has 14 residues.

CDR3 protein: CASSRRGAGAYGYTEAFF. CDR3 sequence (DNA): TGTGCCAGCAGCCGACGGGGGGCAGGTGCCTACGGGTACACTGAAGCTTTCTTT. The rearrangement links TRBV9 to TRBJ1-1; D possibly corresponds to TRBD1 (6 bases). Per germline, CDR1 SGDLS and CDR2 YYNGEE. This CDR3 region has 18 residues. Between the trimmed V and J ends, which lost 4 bases and 3 bases, there was a span of 25 bases. Full variable domain (remainder filled in from reference TRBV9 and TRBJ1-1): DSGVTQTPKHLITATGQRVTLRCSPRSGDLSVYWYQQSLDQGLQFLIQYYNGEERAKGNILERFSAQQFPDLHSELNLSSLELGDSALYFCASSRRGAGAYGYTEAFFGQGTRLTVV.

The chain couples TRBV30 to TRBJ2-1; D is perhaps TRBD2 (6 bases). This CDR3 contains 15 residues. From germline, CDR1 is GTSNPN and CDR2 SVGIG (reference sequence). V was cut by 3 bases and J by 2 bases, with 14 bases left in between. The CDR3 DNA is TGTGCCTGGAGAACCACTAGCTCGCCCTACAATGAGCAGTTCTTC. It codes for CAWRTTSSPYNEQFF.

J is TRBJ2-3 and V is TRBV6-5; possible D gene TRBD1, 5 bases. This CDR3 has 15 residues. The germline gives CDR1 MNHEY, CDR2 SVGAGI. Trimming took off 6 bases at V and 4 bases at J, with 17 bases between the two ends. DNA of the CDR3: TGTGCCAGCAGAACAGGACGCGGTAGTGCAGATACGCAGTATTTT. It encodes CASRTGRGSADTQYF.

V and J are TRBV6-5 and TRBJ2-2; D is perhaps TRBD2 (5 bases). Looked up from germline, CDR1 is MNHEY and CDR2 is SVGAGI. Trimming removed 10 bases at V and 3 bases at J, with 15 bases between. This CDR3 contains 14 residues. Written as DNA, the CDR3 is TGTGCCACATCCCATTGGGGAGACACCGGGGAGCTGTTTTTT. Protein product: CATSHWGDTGELFF.

The gene calls are TRBV6-1 and TRBJ2-3, with D maybe TRBD1 (6 bases). CDR1 is MNHNS and CDR2 is SASEGT in the germline V gene. This CDR3 region has 14 residues. Trimming stripped 6 bases from V and 5 bases from J, with 15 bases between. CDR3 DNA sequence: TGTGCCAGCAGAGAAACAGGGTTGGTAGATACGCAGTATTTT. It yields the protein CASRETGLVDTQYF.

This sequence joins TRBV18 and TRBJ2-3; a possible D gene is TRBD1 (6 bases). The CDR3 consists of 15 residues. Germline V gene lookup returns CDR1 KGHSH and CDR2 LQKENI. The V end lost 2 bases, the J end lost 8 bases, and 17 bases lay between the germline ends. CDR3 nucleotides: TGTGCCAGCTCACCAACAGGGCAGGGTGGAGGTACGCAGTATTTT. This codes for CASSPTGQGGGTQYF.

The chain couples TRBV7-2 to TRBJ2-5, with TRBD1 identical over 8 bases. Germline V CDR1 and CDR2: SGHTA, FQGNSA. V lost 3 bases to trimming and J lost 8 bases; unmatched junction nucleotides: 5. CDR3 length: 13 residues. The CDR3 DNA reads as TGTGCCAGCAGCTTGGGACAGGAGCTTACCCAGTACTTC. It translates to CASSLGQELTQYF.

This rearrangement joins TRBV11-3 to TRBJ2-2; D is unresolved. This CDR3 spans 14 amino acids. Trimming pared 1 base from V and 1 base from J, leaving 4 bases between. Per the germline V gene, CDR1 is SGHNT and CDR2 is YENEEA. CDR3 loop: CASSLVRNTGELFF. CDR3 bases: TGTGCCAGCAGCTTAGTTAGGAACACCGGGGAGCTGTTTTTT.

V usage is TRBV19 and J usage is TRBJ1-4; 9 bases fit TRBD1. Germline lookup yields CDR1 LNHDA and CDR2 SQIVND (reference sequence). Trimming removed 6 bases from V and 10 bases from J; junction bases left unmatched: 3. The CDR3 consists of 12 residues. The CDR3 protein is CASRPGQGKLFF. The CDR3 nucleotides read TGTGCCAGTAGGCCGGGACAGGGAAAACTGTTTTTT.

The rearrangement uses TRBV4-2 and TRBJ1-1; D call uncertain. The CDR3 is 13 amino acids. The V and J ends lost 0 bases and 11 bases respectively, with 13 bases between them. Germline V gives CDR1 LGHNA, CDR2 YNFKEQ. As DNA, the CDR3 is TGTGCCAGCAGCCAAGAGCCGACAACCGCGGCTTTCTTT. Amino acid sequence: CASSQEPTTAAFF.